Shown below are 4 T cell receptor beta chains from a single sample sequenced in a study of response to subunit inactivated influenza vaccine. TCRdb re-called the RT-PCR reads through MiXCR, storing one row per CDR3 protein. The table has about 570,000 distinct CDR3 sequences, approximately 10% seen once. This sample comprised PBMCs from blood, obtained on the day of vaccination. The receptor source for this set is a man in his fifties who received an inactivated influenza vaccine.

The table lists this clonotype with a few counts. V gene TRBV12-3 or TRBV12-4 combines with J gene TRBJ1-1; no clear D. Trimming left V 3 bases short and J 4 bases short, with 15 bases between. This CDR3 contains 15 residues. DNA of the CDR3: TGTGCCAGCAGTTTCTCACCCGGGTGGGGCACTGAAGCTTTCTTT. The encoded protein is CASSFSPGWGTEAFF.

This clonotype was detected only a few times. The CDR3 is CSARDDRLFHNSPLHF. In DNA form, the CDR3 reads TGCAGTGCTAGAGATGATCGGCTGTTTCATAATTCACCCCTCCACTTT. This chain uses TRBV20-1 with TRBJ1-6; D is uncertain. The germline V gene has CDR1 DFQATT and CDR2 SNEGSKA (reference sequence). There are 16 residues in the CDR3. The ends were cut back, 0 bases at V and 5 bases at J, with 14 bases in the middle.

This clonotype turned up a few times. This chain connects TRBV6-5 to TRBJ2-3; 7 bases line up with TRBD1. This CDR3 contains 15 residues. Germline CDR1 reads MNHEY; CDR2 reads SVGAGI. Trimming at V came to 0 bases and at J to 3 bases, leaving 3 bases not matched to a gene. For the CDR3, the DNA is TGTGCCAGCAGTTACTCCCGACAGGGAACAGATACGCAGTATTTT. This sequence encodes CASSYSRQGTDTQYF.

This clonotype was seen many times. The chain is built from TRBV7-3 and TRBJ2-2, with D unclear. CDR3 size: 13 residues. Germline CDR1 reads SGHTA; CDR2 reads FQGTGA. V dropped 5 bases and J dropped 8 bases, with 12 bases sitting between them. Here the CDR3 DNA reads TGTGCCAGCAGCCGTGGGGTGACGGGGGAGCTGTTTTTT. Its protein product is CASSRGVTGELFF. The full variable domain, completed using reference TRBV7-3 and TRBJ2-2, is GAGVSQTPSNKVTEKGKYVELRCDPISGHTALYWYRQSLGQGPEFLIYFQGTGAADDSGLPNDRFFAVRPEGSVSTLKIQRTERGDSAVYLCASSRGVTGELFFGEGSRLTVL.